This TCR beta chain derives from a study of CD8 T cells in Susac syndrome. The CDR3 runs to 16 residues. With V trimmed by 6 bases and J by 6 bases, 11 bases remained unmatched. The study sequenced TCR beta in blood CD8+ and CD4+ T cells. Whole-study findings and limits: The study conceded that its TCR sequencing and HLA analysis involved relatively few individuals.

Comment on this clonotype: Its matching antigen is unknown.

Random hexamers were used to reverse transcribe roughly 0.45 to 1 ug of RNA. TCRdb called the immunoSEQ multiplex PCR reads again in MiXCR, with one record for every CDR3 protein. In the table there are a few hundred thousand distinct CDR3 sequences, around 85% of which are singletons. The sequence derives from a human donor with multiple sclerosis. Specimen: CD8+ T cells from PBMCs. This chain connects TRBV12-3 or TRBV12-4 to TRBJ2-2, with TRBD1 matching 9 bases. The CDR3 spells CASRGTGSRVPGELFF. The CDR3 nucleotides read TGTGCCAGCAGGGGGACAGGGTCTAGGGTGCCCGGGGAGCTGTTTTTT.